The T cell receptor beta chain under discussion was sequenced for a study of PD-1 blockade in classical Hodgkin lymphoma (dated by TCRdb to 2019 to 2021). With regard to the full study: Nivolumab dosing was 3 mg/kg intravenously every 2 weeks, continuing until either disease progression or unacceptable toxicity. To define a peripheral blood immune signature of response to PD-1 blockade in classical Hodgkin lymphoma, the study combined TCR beta sequencing with CyTOF. The paper as a whole reports these results and caveats: Among trial patients, those achieving complete response had baseline diversity similar to that of newly diagnosed patients, while diversity was significantly lower in partial responders and progressors. A significant rise by C4D1 was seen in CD4+ but not CD8+ TCR diversity (p=0.0027 vs p=0.16), with the rise being most apparent in complete responders (p=0.02). Baseline TCR diversity was reported as lower in newly diagnosed patients than in healthy donors, and lower still in relapsed/refractory patients. Diversity was lower in patients who began nivolumab less than 1 year after ASCT, so these patients were left out of later analyses to avoid confounding by immune reconstitution. The study covered only a single clinical trial cohort, and the causes of the repertoire differences, possibly disease activity or prior therapy, were still not defined.

Genomic DNA was isolated using the Qiagen DNeasy kit from unsorted PBMCs as well as from negatively selected CD4+ and CD8+ fractions. TCR beta CDR3 regions were amplified by immunoSEQ multiplex PCR using primers annealing to V and J segments. A synthetic immune receptor repertoire was used to minimize amplification bias, and any remaining bias was removed computationally after sequencing. The authors' pipeline ran thus. Repertoire diversity was quantified as the Shannon entropy index using custom Python scripts. Unsorted, CD4+ and CD8+ repertoires were analyzed separately, except for combined analyses in which CD4+ and CD8+ sequences were merged in silico. A clone counted as expanded when the clone's frequency after treatment rose at least 2-fold relative to C1D1, and clones undetected at baseline were given a pseudocount of 0.5. Singleton clones were defined as clones with 0 or 1 copy at C1D1, and non-singleton clones were defined as clones with 2 or more copies. By matching protein sequences in sorted samples from the same patient, clones expanded in unsorted samples were annotated as CD4+, CD8+ or unknown. Wilcoxon tests on paired samples were used to test changes in diversity from C1D1 to C4D1. TCRdb mirrors the immuneACCESS table, restricted to in-frame sequences. Some clones are absent from its copies; in checked studies, under half trace to an unresolved V gene, and the reason for the others is unknown. V and J calls and clone size come straight from that table; D and trimming were deduced from the DNA. This sample has 25,000 to 30,000 clones in its table, and around 83% of those were observed once. The ten largest make up roughly 0.44% of the sample.

Sample time point, as interpreted from the label and publication: cycle 4 day 1 (C4D1), after more than five weeks of nivolumab. Relapse after autologous stem cell transplantation had occurred in all trial patients, and cohorts A, B and C were distinguished by prior brentuximab vedotin exposure. A Miltenyi CD4+ T cell isolation kit was used for magnetic negative selection to purify CD4+ T cells from thawed PBMCs. The trial cohort comprised a few dozen patients with relapsed/refractory classical Hodgkin lymphoma whose best overall responses were complete response, partial response or progressive disease. Trial patients were treated with single-agent nivolumab in the multi-cohort phase II CheckMate 205 trial. An independent review committee assessed best overall response by applying the 2007 International Working Group response criteria. PBMCs from the trial were collected at three points: immediately before nivolumab initiation (C1D1), and during therapy at cycle 2 day 1 and cycle 4 day 1. Peripheral blood was collected in 8 mL Vacutainer Cell Preparation Tubes, from which PBMCs were isolated by centrifugation and then cryopreserved. Purified CD4+ and CD8+ fractions were prepared only for cases with an additional available PBMC sample. Magnetically labelled cells were removed on LS columns in a quadroMACS separator, and the flow-through was collected as the purified fraction.

A word on this clone: This receptor's antigen is unknown. Base qualities are not recorded, but no much larger clone differs from it by a single base.

Compared with germline, V lacks 1 base and J lacks 0 bases; bases without a gene match: 2. The CDR3 sequence holds 16 residues, the cysteine and phenylalanine included. Only the CDR3 DNA stays, 48 bases, in frame from base 1. CDR1 SGHAT and CDR2 FQNNGV are derived from the germline V gene. This receptor was obtained from a human donor with classical Hodgkin lymphoma. This specimen was CD4+ T cells from blood, taken before the fourth cycle of nivolumab. Recombination joined TRBV11-2 with TRBJ2-5, and 10 bases in between align with TRBD1. The DNA reads as follows: TGTGCCAGCAGCTTAGGGGACAGGGGATACCAAGAGACCCAGTACTTC. It codes for CASSLGDRGYQETQYF.